Each of the 25 T cell receptor beta chains below was sequenced from the same sample in a study of T cell responses to AZD1222 COVID-19 vaccine. The table came from immunoSEQ multiplex PCR; TCRdb's copy has only in-frame clones and leaves some out. Seen here are approximately 150,000 clones, more than 85% observed once, and the top ten hold roughly 5%. The sample consisted of peripheral blood, taken on day 0 of AZD1222 vaccination. These receptors were obtained from an adult in good health.

The J gene is TRBJ2-7, the V gene TRBV19; 10 bases are shared with TRBD1. Trimming took 5 bases from V and 2 from J; bases not matched to a gene: 6. Per germline, CDR1 LNHDA and CDR2 SQIVND (reference sequence). The CDR3 is 15 residues long. The CDR3 region is CASSPRTGGTYEQYF. The CDR3 coding sequence is TGTGCCAGTAGTCCCCGGACAGGGGGGACCTACGAGCAGTACTTC.

The chain links TRBV19 to TRBJ2-1; no reliable D call. V lost 3 bases and J lost 0, with 9 bases in between. The CDR3 runs to 15 residues. The germline gives CDR1 LNHDA, CDR2 SQIVND (reference sequence). The CDR3 sequence is CASSISGISYNEQFF. CDR3 nucleotides: TGTGCCAGTAGTATCTCTGGTATCTCCTACAATGAGCAGTTCTTC.

This sequence joins TRBV29-1 and TRBJ1-3; 8 bases map to TRBD1. The length of the CDR3 is 13 residues. V dropped 4 bases and J dropped 4; count of bases not matched to a gene: 3. From germline, CDR1 is SQVTM and CDR2 ANQGSEA. CDR3 DNA: TGCAGCGTTGGCCGACAGGGGGGAAACACCATATATTTT. Translation gives CSVGRQGGNTIYF.

The CDR3: CASSSGGMTSYEQYF. CDR3 in DNA: TGTGCCAGCAGTTCGGGCGGGATGACCTCCTACGAGCAGTACTTC. The chain employs TRBV27 and TRBJ2-7; weak D call: TRBD2 (6 bases). V gave up 4 bases and J gave up 0 bases, with 13 bases separating them. CDR1 and CDR2 from the germline V gene are MNHEY and SMNVEV (reference sequence). CDR3 length equals 15 residues.

The gene calls are TRBV5-8 and TRBJ2-7, with D maybe TRBD1 (5 bases). The CDR3 sequence is 13 residues long. With 4 bases removed from V and 5 bases from J, the gap between germline ends came to 13 bases. Germline CDR1 reads SGHTS; CDR2 reads YDEGEE. The CDR3 region is CASSRQIRNEQYF. The CDR3 bases are TGTGCCAGCAGCCGACAGATCAGGAACGAGCAGTACTTC.

The chain links TRBV27 to TRBJ1-4, with TRBD1 matching over 7 bases. The V gene end was trimmed by 5 bases and the J gene end by 4 bases; junction bases not matched to a gene: 16. The germline CDR1 and CDR2 sequences are MNHEY and SMNVEV (reference sequence). The CDR3 has 18 amino acids. The CDR3 nucleotides read TGTGCCAGCAGTCCTCGACGGGCCACAGGGGCTGTTAATGAAAAACTGTTTTTT. As protein: CASSPRRATGAVNEKLFF.

This sequence joins TRBV19 and TRBJ1-2; D possibly corresponds to TRBD1 (6 bases). V was trimmed by 7 bases and J by 2 bases, leaving 20 bases between them. Germline CDR1 is LNHDA and CDR2 is SQIVND (reference sequence). The CDR3 is made up of 16 amino acids. CDR3 in DNA: TGTGCCAGTACCCCCTCCGGGGGGCCCCCGAACTATGGCTACACCTTC. Protein sequence: CASTPSGGPPNYGYTF.

The chain links TRBV6-6 to TRBJ1-6; the D is unclear. Germline V gene data show CDR1 as MNHNY and CDR2 as SVGAGI (reference sequence). The CDR3 contains 14 residues. Trimming removed 5 bases from V and 10 bases from J, with 15 bases in between. The DNA of the CDR3 is TGTGCCAGCAGTCCCAAGGCAGGCCAATCACCCCTCCACTTT. This translates into CASSPKAGQSPLHF.

The chain recombines TRBV6-4 with TRBJ2-1; 7 nucleotides agree with TRBD2. CDR1 and CDR2 from the germline V gene are MRHNA and SNTAGT. V dropped 6 bases and J dropped 9; count of bases not matched to a gene: 11. The CDR3 is 14 amino acids. This CDR3 is CASSALAGEVEQFF. For the CDR3, the DNA is TGTGCCAGCAGCGCACTGGCGGGAGAGGTTGAGCAGTTCTTC.

The chain couples TRBV15 to TRBJ1-1; D not resolved. Germline V lookup: CDR1 LNHNV, CDR2 YYDKDF (reference sequence). The CDR3 has 11 residues. The V gene lost 3 bases and the J gene lost 7 bases, with 6 bases spanning the gap. CDR3 nucleotide sequence: TGTGCCACCAGCAGTAACGGTGAAGCTTTCTTT. This sequence encodes CATSSNGEAFF.

This sequence joins TRBV5-4 and TRBJ1-2, with D maybe TRBD1 (6 bases). Trimming removed 5 bases from V and 8 bases from J, with 16 bases in between. The CDR3 contains 13 residues. Germline CDR1 reads SGHNT; CDR2 reads YYREEE (reference sequence). The CDR3 reads CASRPPGGGGYTF. CDR3 in DNA: TGTGCCAGCAGGCCCCCGGGGGGGGGCGGCTACACCTTC.

This clone was recorded once. In nucleotides, the CDR3 is TGTGCCAGCCGAGACAGGGATTTCTACGAGCAGTACTTC. It is translated as CASRDRDFYEQYF. This sequence joins TRBV6-5 and TRBJ2-7; 7 positions match TRBD1. Unmatched junction bases numbered 7, after V lost 8 bases and J lost 3 bases. Germline lookup yields CDR1 MNHEY and CDR2 SVGAGI. This CDR3 spans 13 amino acids.

This sequence joins TRBV20-1 and TRBJ2-7; D is unresolved. This CDR3 contains 11 residues. CDR1 and CDR2 from the germline V gene are DFQATT and SNEGSKA (reference sequence). V gave up 5 bases and J gave up 0 bases, with 5 bases separating them. The CDR3: CSAHSSYEQYF. The CDR3 nucleotides read TGCAGTGCTCATAGCTCCTACGAGCAGTACTTC.

This rearrangement joins TRBV11-2 to TRBJ1-4; D possibly corresponds to TRBD1 (6 bases). Germline V gene sequence: CDR1 SGHAT, CDR2 FQNNGV. V lost 6 bases, J lost 8 bases, and 16 bases lay in between. The CDR3 sequence is 14 residues long. This chain's CDR3 is CASSPMAGTEKLFF. The CDR3 DNA follows: TGTGCCAGCAGTCCTATGGCCGGGACAGAAAAACTGTTTTTT.

V gene TRBV3-1 (or the pseudogene TRBV3-2) combines with J gene TRBJ1-5, with 7 bases matching TRBD1. Germline CDR1 LGHDT, CDR2 YNNKEL (reference sequence). The V segment lost 4 bases and the J segment 5 bases; nucleotides outside the gene matches: 17. This CDR3 comprises 18 residues. The CDR3, as DNA: TGTGCCAGCAGCCCTAAACCCCACAGGGGCTCTCGGGATCAGCCCCAGCATTTT. This codes for CASSPKPHRGSRDQPQHF.

J is TRBJ2-1 and V is TRBV9; D uncertain. V lost 7 bases and J lost 7, with 18 bases in between. Germline loops: CDR1 SGDLS, CDR2 YYNGEE. This CDR3 is 14 amino acids long. CDR3 region: CASGPALLGNEQFF. The DNA of the CDR3 is TGTGCCAGCGGACCCGCGCTTTTGGGGAATGAGCAGTTCTTC.

The V call is TRBV4-3, the J call TRBJ2-7; maybe TRBD1 (6 bases). The germline V gene encodes CDR1 LGHNA and CDR2 YSLEER. The CDR3 extends over 13 amino acids. The germline V and J ends were trimmed by 4 bases and 6 bases, with 13 bases remaining between them. CDR3 sequence (DNA): TGCGCCAGCAGCCTCGACGAGGGGGTCGAGCAGTACTTC. Translating gives CASSLDEGVEQYF.

The chain links TRBV7-8 to TRBJ2-5; TRBD1 might be the D (6 bases). The CDR3 has 16 residues. Trimming took 4 bases from V and 2 from J, leaving 17 bases between them. Germline CDR1 is SGHVS and CDR2 is FQNEAQ. CDR3 sequence (DNA): TGTGCCAGCAGCTCAGGGGCAGGGGCACGTCAAGAGACCCAGTACTTC. Translating it yields CASSSGAGARQETQYF.

The CDR3, as DNA: TGTGCCAGTAGTAACCGTGGGGTCAAAAACATTCAGTACTTC. Translated, it gives CASSNRGVKNIQYF. V and J are TRBV19 and TRBJ2-4; D remains ambiguous. V was pared by 4 bases and J by 3 bases, with 10 bases between. Germline V gives CDR1 LNHDA, CDR2 SQIVND (reference sequence). The CDR3 contains 14 residues. The variable domain in full, with the rest retrieved from reference TRBV19 and TRBJ2-4, is DGGITQSPKYLFRKEGQNVTLSCEQNLNHDAMYWYRQDPGQGLRLIYYSQIVNDFQKGDIAEGYSVSREKKESFPLTVTSAQKNPTAFYLCASSNRGVKNIQYFGAGTRLSVL.

The chain joins TRBV5-1 to TRBJ1-1; 8 bases are shared with TRBD1. Germline CDR1 SGHRS, CDR2 YFSETQ. The junction had 3 bases not matched to a gene; V was cut back by 4 bases and J by 1 base. The CDR3 loop spans 14 amino acids. CDR3 protein: CASSTTGGNTEAFF. CDR3 nucleotides: TGCGCCAGCAGCACAACAGGGGGGAACACTGAAGCTTTCTTT.

J is TRBJ1-1 and V is TRBV6-5; D gene uncertain. Trimming stripped 6 bases from V and 5 bases from J, with 13 bases between. CDR1 and CDR2 (germline): MNHEY, SVGAGI. The CDR3 is made up of 13 amino acids. The CDR3 DNA reads as TGTGCCAGCAGGGCGACGGTCTCGACTGAAGCTTTCTTT. As protein: CASRATVSTEAFF.

The chain uses TRBV7-2 and TRBJ1-2; D unresolved. CDR1 is SGHTA and CDR2 is FQGNSA in the germline V gene. The germline V and J ends were trimmed by 5 bases and 7 bases, with 14 bases remaining between them. CDR3 length: 13 residues. CDR3 coding DNA: TGTGCCAGCAGCCCAGCTCAGTATCTTGGCTACACCTTC. This codes for CASSPAQYLGYTF.

There are a few counts of this clone. This chain links TRBV11-2 with TRBJ2-2; maybe TRBD2 (6 bases). The germline CDR1 and CDR2 sequences are SGHAT and FQNNGV. V was trimmed by 5 bases and J by 2 bases, leaving 9 bases between them. This CDR3 comprises 14 residues. The DNA of the CDR3 is TGTGCCAGCAGCCGGAGGGGAAACACCGGGGAGCTGTTTTTT. This codes for CASSRRGNTGELFF.

CDR3 region: CASSQDSAAPYNEQFF. CDR3 DNA: TGTGCCAGCAGCCAAGATTCCGCGGCCCCCTACAATGAGCAGTTCTTC. V is TRBV3-1 (or the pseudogene TRBV3-2) and J is TRBJ2-1; D is uncertain. Germline loops: CDR1 LGHDT, CDR2 YNNKEL (reference sequence). The CDR3 consists of 16 residues. V was trimmed by 0 bases and J by 2 bases, leaving 11 bases between them.

V gene TRBV14 combines with J gene TRBJ1-6, with no clear D. Germline V gene data show CDR1 as SGHDN and CDR2 as FVKESK. This CDR3 has 15 amino acids. The V and J ends lost 1 base and 6 bases respectively, with 10 bases between them. CDR3 region: CASSQGAMGNSPLHF. For the CDR3, the DNA is TGTGCCAGCAGCCAAGGAGCGATGGGTAATTCACCCCTCCACTTT. The complete variable domain, with remaining parts taken from reference TRBV14 and TRBJ1-6, reads EAGVTQFPSHSVIEKGQTVTLRCDPISGHDNLYWYRRVMGKEIKFLLHFVKESKQDESGMPNNRFLAERTGGTYSTLKVQPAELEDSGVYFCASSQGAMGNSPLHFGNGTRLTVT.